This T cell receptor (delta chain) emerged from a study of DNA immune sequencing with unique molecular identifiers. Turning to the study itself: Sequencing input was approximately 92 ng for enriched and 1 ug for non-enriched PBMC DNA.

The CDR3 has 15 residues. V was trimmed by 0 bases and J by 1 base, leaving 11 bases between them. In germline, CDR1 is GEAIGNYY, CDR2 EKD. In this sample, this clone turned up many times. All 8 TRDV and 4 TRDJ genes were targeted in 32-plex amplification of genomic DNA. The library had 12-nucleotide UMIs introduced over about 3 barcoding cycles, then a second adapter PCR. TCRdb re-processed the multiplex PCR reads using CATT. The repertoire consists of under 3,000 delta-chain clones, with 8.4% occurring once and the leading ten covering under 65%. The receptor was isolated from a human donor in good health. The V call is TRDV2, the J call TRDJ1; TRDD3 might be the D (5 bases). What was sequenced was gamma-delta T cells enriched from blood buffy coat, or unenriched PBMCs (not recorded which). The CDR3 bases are TGTGCCTGTGACACCATGGGGCCCGGCACCGATAAACTCATCTTT. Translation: CACDTMGPGTDKLIF.